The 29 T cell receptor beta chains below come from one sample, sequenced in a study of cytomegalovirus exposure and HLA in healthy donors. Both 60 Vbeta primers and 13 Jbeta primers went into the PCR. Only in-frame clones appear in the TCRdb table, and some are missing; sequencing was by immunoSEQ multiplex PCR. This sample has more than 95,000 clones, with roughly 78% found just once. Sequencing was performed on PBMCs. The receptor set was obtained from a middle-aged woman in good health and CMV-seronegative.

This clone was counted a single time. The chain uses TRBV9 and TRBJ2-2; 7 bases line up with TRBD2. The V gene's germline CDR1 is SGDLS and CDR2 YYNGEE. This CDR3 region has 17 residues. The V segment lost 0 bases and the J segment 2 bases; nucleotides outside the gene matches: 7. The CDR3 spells CASSVGTLAVNTGELFF. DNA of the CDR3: TGTGCCAGCAGCGTAGGCACGCTAGCGGTAAACACCGGGGAGCTGTTTTTT.

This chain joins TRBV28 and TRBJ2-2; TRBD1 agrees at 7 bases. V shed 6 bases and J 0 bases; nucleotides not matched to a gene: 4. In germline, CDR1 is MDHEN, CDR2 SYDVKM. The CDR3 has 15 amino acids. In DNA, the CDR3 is TGTGCCAGCAGGCTAACAGGGGCGAACACCGGGGAGCTGTTTTTT. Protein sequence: CASRLTGANTGELFF. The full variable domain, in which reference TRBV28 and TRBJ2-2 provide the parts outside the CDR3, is DVKVTQSSRYLVKRTGEKVFLECVQDMDHENMFWYRQDPGLGLRLIYFSYDVKMKEKGDIPEGYSVSREKKERFSLILESASTNQTSMYLCASRLTGANTGELFFGEGSRLTVL.

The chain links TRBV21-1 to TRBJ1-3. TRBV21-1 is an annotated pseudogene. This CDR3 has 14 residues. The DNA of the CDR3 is TGTGCCAGCAGCAGAGAGAGCTCTGGAAACACCATATATTTT. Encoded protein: CASSRESSGNTIYF.

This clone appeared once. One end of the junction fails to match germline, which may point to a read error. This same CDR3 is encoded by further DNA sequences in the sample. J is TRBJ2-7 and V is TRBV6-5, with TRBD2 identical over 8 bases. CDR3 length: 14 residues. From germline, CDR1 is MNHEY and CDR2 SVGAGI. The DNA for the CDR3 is TGCGCCACCAAGATTCCGGGACTAGTAGGCGAGCAGTACTTC. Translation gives CATKIPGLVGEQYF.

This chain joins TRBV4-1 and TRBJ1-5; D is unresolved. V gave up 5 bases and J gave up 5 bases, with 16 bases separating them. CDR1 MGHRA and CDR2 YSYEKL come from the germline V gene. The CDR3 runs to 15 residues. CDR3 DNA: TGCGCCAGCAGCGCGAAGAGGGCTTGGGATCAGCCCCAGCATTTT. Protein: CASSAKRAWDQPQHF.

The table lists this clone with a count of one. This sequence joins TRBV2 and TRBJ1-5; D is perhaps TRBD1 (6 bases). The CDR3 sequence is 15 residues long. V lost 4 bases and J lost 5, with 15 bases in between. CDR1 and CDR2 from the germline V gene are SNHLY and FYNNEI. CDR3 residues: CASSGGQTFDQPQHF. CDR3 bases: TGTGCCAGCAGTGGAGGACAGACCTTCGATCAGCCCCAGCATTTT.

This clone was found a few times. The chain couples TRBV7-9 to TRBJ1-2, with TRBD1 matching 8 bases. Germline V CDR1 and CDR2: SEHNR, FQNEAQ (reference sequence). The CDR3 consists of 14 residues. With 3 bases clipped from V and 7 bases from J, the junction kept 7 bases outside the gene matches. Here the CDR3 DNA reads TGTGCCAGCAGCTTTCCGACAGGGGAAGGTGGCTACACCTTC. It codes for CASSFPTGEGGYTF.

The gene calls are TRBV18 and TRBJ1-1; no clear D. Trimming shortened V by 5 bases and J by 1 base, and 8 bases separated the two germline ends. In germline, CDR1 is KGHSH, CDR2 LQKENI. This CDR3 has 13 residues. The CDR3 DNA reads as TGTGCCAGCTCATACACATCGAACACTGAAGCTTTCTTT. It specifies CASSYTSNTEAFF.

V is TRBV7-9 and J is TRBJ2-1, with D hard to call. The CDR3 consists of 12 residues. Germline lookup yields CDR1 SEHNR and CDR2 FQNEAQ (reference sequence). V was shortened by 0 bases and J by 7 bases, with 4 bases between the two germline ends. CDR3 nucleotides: TGTGCCAGCAGCTTAGCGCGGAATGAGCAGTTCTTC. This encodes CASSLARNEQFF. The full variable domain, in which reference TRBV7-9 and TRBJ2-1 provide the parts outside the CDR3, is DTGVSQNPRHKITKRGQNVTFRCDPISEHNRLYWYRQTLGQGPEFLTYFQNEAQLEKSRLLSDRFSAERPKGSFSTLEIQRTEQGDSAMYLCASSLARNEQFFGPGTRLTVL.

The CDR3: CAWNAGRHEAFF. CDR3 DNA sequence: TGTGCCTGGAATGCGGGCCGCCATGAAGCTTTCTTT. This chain links TRBV30 with TRBJ1-1; no definite D call. Looked up from germline, CDR1 is GTSNPN and CDR2 is SVGIG (reference sequence). V gave up 4 bases and J gave up 7 bases, with 13 bases separating them. The CDR3 covers 12 residues. Together with reference TRBV30 and TRBJ1-1, the CDR3 gives the full variable domain: SQTIHQWPATLVQPVGSPLSLECTVEGTSNPNLYWYRQAAGRGLQLLFYSVGIGQISSEVPQNLSASRPQDRQFILSSKKLLLSDSGFYLCAWNAGRHEAFFGQGTRLTVV.

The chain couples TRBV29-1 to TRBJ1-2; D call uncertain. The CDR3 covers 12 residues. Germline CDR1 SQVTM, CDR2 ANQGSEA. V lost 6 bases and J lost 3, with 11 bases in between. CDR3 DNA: TGCAGCGTCTTAGGGAGGGACTATGGCTACACCTTC. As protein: CSVLGRDYGYTF.

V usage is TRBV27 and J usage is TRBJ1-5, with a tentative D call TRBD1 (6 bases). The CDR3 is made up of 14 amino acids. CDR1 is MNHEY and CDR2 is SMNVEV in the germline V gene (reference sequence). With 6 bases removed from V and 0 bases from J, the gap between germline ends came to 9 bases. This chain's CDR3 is CASRLTGSNQPQHF. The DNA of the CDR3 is TGTGCCAGCAGGTTGACAGGTAGCAATCAGCCCCAGCATTTT.

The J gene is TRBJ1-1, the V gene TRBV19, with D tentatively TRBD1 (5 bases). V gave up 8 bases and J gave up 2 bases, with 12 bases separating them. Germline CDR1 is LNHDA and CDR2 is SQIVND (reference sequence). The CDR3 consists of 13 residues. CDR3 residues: CASGGGRNTEAFF. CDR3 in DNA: TGTGCCAGTGGCGGGGGACGAAACACTGAAGCTTTCTTT.

The CDR3 reads CASSLTVSEAFF. CDR3 sequence (DNA): TGTGCCAGCAGCTTAACGGTATCTGAAGCTTTCTTT. This sequence joins TRBV13 and TRBJ1-1; D call uncertain. This CDR3 is 12 amino acids long. Germline V gene data show CDR1 as PRHDT and CDR2 as FYEKMQ (reference sequence). Trimming took 2 bases from V and 6 from J, leaving 7 bases between them. The entire variable domain, with the rest obtained from reference TRBV13 and TRBJ1-1, is as follows: AAGVIQSPRHLIKEKRETATLKCYPIPRHDTVYWYQQGPGQDPQFLISFYEKMQSDKGSIPDRFSAQQFSDYHSELNMSSLELGDSALYFCASSLTVSEAFFGQGTRLTVV.

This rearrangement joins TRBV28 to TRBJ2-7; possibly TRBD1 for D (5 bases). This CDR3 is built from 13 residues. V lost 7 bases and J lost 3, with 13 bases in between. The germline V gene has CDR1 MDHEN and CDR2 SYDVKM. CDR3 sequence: CASIPAGIYEQYF. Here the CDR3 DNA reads TGTGCCAGCATCCCCGCAGGGATCTACGAGCAGTACTTC.

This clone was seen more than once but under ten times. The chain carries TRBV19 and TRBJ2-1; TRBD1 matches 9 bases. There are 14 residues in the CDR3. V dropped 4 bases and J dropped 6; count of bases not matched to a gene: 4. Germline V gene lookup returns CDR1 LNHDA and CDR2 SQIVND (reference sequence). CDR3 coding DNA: TGTGCCAGTAGTAACAGGGGGCTAGGCAATGAGCAGTTCTTC. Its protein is CASSNRGLGNEQFF.

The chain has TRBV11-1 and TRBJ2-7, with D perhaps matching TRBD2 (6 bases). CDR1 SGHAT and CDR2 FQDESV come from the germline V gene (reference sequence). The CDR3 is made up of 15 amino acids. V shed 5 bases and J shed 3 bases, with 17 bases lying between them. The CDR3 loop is CASSPGAGFVYEQYF. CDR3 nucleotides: TGTGCCAGCAGCCCCGGCGCGGGGTTCGTCTACGAGCAGTACTTC.

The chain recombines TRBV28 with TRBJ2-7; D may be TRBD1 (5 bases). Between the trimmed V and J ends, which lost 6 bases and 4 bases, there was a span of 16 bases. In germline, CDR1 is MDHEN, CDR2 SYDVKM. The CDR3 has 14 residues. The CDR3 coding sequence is TGTGCCAGCAGCTCCTGGCAGGGTAGGTACGAGCAGTACTTC. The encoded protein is CASSSWQGRYEQYF. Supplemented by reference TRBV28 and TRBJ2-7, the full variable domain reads DVKVTQSSRYLVKRTGEKVFLECVQDMDHENMFWYRQDPGLGLRLIYFSYDVKMKEKGDIPEGYSVSREKKERFSLILESASTNQTSMYLCASSSWQGRYEQYFGPGTRLTVT.

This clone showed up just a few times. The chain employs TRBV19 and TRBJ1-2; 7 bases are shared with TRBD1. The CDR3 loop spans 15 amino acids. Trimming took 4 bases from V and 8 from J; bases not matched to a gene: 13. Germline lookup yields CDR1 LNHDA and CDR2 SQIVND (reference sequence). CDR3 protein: CASSTYFRDSDGYTF. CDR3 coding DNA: TGTGCCAGTAGTACGTACTTCCGGGACAGCGACGGCTACACCTTC.

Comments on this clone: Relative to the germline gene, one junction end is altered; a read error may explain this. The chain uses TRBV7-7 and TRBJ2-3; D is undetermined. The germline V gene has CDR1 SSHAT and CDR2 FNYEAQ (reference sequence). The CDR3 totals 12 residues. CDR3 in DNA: TGTGCTAGCAGCCAGTCGGGAGATACGCAGTATTTT. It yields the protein CASSQSGDTQYF.

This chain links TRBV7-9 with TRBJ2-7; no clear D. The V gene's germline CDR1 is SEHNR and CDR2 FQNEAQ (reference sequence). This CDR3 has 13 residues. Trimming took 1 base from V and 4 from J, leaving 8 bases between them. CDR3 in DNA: TGTGCCAGCAGCTTAGTAGGCGGTTACGAGCAGTACTTC. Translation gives CASSLVGGYEQYF.

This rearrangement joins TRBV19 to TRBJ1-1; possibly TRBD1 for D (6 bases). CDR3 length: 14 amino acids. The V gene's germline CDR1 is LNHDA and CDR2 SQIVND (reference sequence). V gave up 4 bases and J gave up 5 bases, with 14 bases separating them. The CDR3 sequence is CASSSHQGKTEAFF. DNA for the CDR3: TGTGCCAGTAGTAGCCACCAGGGGAAAACTGAAGCTTTCTTT.

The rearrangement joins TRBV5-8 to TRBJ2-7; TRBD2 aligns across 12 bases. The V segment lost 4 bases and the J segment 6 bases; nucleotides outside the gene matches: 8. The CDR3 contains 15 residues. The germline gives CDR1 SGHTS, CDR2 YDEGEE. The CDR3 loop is CASSPSGRASSEQYF. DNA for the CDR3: TGTGCCAGCAGCCCTAGCGGGAGGGCCTCAAGCGAGCAGTACTTC.

CDR3 protein: CASSTSGGVQETQYF. DNA for the CDR3: TGTGCCAGCAGTACCAGCGGAGGGGTCCAAGAGACCCAGTACTTC. The chain uses TRBV6-5 and TRBJ2-5, with D possibly TRBD2 on 6 matching bases. The length of the CDR3 is 15 residues. Germline CDR1 and CDR2: MNHEY and SVGAGI. The germline V and J ends were trimmed by 5 bases and 1 base, with 14 bases remaining between them.

The CDR3 loop reads CASSPSGTDTQYF. CDR3 in DNA: TGTGCCAGCAGCCCGAGCGGCACAGATACGCAGTATTTT. The chain carries TRBV11-2 and TRBJ2-3; no reliable D call. The CDR3 runs to 13 residues. Trimming removed 5 bases from V and 1 base from J, with 7 bases in between. Germline values: CDR1 SGHAT, CDR2 FQNNGV.

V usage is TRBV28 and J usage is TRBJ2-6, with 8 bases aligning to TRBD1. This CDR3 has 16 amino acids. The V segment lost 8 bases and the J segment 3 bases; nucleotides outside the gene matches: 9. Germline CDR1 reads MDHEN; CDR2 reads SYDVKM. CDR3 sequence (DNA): TGTGCCAGCCGCAGGGGGCCCCGGGGTGGGGCCAACGTCCTGACTTTC. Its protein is CASRRGPRGGANVLTF.

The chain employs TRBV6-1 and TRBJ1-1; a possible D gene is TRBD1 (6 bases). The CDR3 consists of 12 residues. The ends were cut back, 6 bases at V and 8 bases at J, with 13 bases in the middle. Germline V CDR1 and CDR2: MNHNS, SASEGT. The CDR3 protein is CASREQGPEAFF. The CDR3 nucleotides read TGTGCCAGCAGGGAACAGGGCCCCGAAGCTTTCTTT.

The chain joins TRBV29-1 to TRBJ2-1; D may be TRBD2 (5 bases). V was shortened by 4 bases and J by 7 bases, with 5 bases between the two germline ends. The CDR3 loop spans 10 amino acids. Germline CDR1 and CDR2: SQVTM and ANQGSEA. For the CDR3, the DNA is TGCAGCGTTGGCGGGAATGAGCAGTTCTTC. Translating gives CSVGGNEQFF.

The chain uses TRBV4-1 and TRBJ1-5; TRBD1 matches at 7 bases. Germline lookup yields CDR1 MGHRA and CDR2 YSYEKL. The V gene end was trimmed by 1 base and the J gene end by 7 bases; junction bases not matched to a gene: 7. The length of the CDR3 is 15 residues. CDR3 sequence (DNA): TGCGCCAGCAGCCAAGTTCAGGGGGTGGAACAGCCCCAGCATTTT. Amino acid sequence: CASSQVQGVEQPQHF.